One sample yielded the 7 T cell receptor beta chains listed below, sequenced in a study of cytomegalovirus exposure and HLA in healthy donors. Primers for the PCR totalled 60 Vbeta and 13 Jbeta. Generated by immunoSEQ multiplex PCR, the TCRdb table keeps only in-frame clones and is missing some. The table includes around 120,000 clones, 70% to 80% detected once. The sample consisted of PBMCs. The receptors stem from an older woman in good health and CMV-seropositive.

V is TRBV7-9 and J is TRBJ1-1, with 9 bases fitting TRBD1. J was trimmed by 1 base and V by 5 bases; bases with no gene match: 5. Germline CDR1 is SEHNR and CDR2 is FQNEAQ (reference sequence). This CDR3 comprises 15 residues. CDR3 in amino acids: CASSPPGQGNTEAFF. In DNA form, the CDR3 reads TGTGCCAGCAGCCCCCCGGGACAGGGGAACACTGAAGCTTTCTTT.

The rearrangement uses TRBV15 and TRBJ1-5, with D unresolved. Per the germline V gene, CDR1 is LNHNV and CDR2 is YYDKDF (reference sequence). The CDR3 spans 14 residues. V dropped 0 bases and J dropped 7 bases, with 10 bases sitting between them. CDR3 bases: TGTGCCACCAGCAGAGATCGGGGATCGCAGCCCCAGCATTTT. The encoded protein is CATSRDRGSQPQHF. Looking up the rest from reference TRBV15 and TRBJ1-5 gives the full variable domain: DAMVIQNPRYQVTQFGKPVTLSCSQTLNHNVMYWYQQKSSQAPKLLFHYYDKDFNNEADTPDNFQSRRPNTSFCFLDIRSPGLGDTAMYLCATSRDRGSQPQHFGDGTRLSIL.

This clone was seen more than once but under ten times. The genes are TRBV4-1 and TRBJ1-1; D is uncertain. Germline lookup yields CDR1 MGHRA and CDR2 YSYEKL. V was clipped by 0 bases and J by 2 bases, with 4 bases between them. The CDR3 is made up of 13 amino acids. The CDR3, as DNA: TGCGCCAGCAGCCAAGATACAAACACTGAAGCTTTCTTT. Its translation is CASSQDTNTEAFF.

The chain is built from TRBV7-3 and TRBJ2-1; 7 nucleotides align to TRBD1. Germline CDR1 is SGHTA and CDR2 is FQGTGA. This CDR3 spans 14 amino acids. With V trimmed by 0 bases and J by 9 bases, 5 bases remained unmatched. CDR3 sequence (DNA): TGTGCCAGCAGCTTAACGACAGGGTTGGGTGAGCAGTTCTTC. Residues: CASSLTTGLGEQFF.

The chain uses TRBV5-1 and TRBJ1-2, with D uncertain. V gave up 3 bases and J gave up 0 bases, with 12 bases separating them. This CDR3 has 15 amino acids. Germline values: CDR1 SGHRS, CDR2 YFSETQ. The CDR3 here is CASSSTRLTNYGYTF. Written as DNA, the CDR3 is TGCGCCAGCAGCTCGACAAGGCTTACTAACTATGGCTACACCTTC. Using reference TRBV5-1 and TRBJ1-2 for the parts outside the CDR3, the full variable domain is KAGVTQTPRYLIKTRGQQVTLSCSPISGHRSVSWYQQTPGQGLQFLFEYFSETQRNKGNFPGRFSGRQFSNSRSEMNVSTLELGDSALYLCASSSTRLTNYGYTFGSGTRLTVV.

The chain links TRBV28 to TRBJ2-5, with 9 bases identical to TRBD2. The CDR3 spans 15 residues. From germline, CDR1 is MDHEN and CDR2 SYDVKM. J gave up 1 base and V 6 bases, and 6 bases lay outside the gene matches. This CDR3 reads CASSLAGGFQETQYF. CDR3 coding DNA: TGTGCCAGCAGCCTGGCGGGGGGGTTCCAAGAGACCCAGTACTTC.

This clone has only a few counts. The chain links TRBV4-1 to TRBJ2-1, with 14 bases identical to TRBD2. There are 19 residues in the CDR3. Looked up from germline, CDR1 is MGHRA and CDR2 is YSYEKL. With V trimmed by 0 bases and J by 4 bases, 8 bases remained unmatched. The CDR3 DNA follows: TGCGCCAGCAGCCAAGATCCCGGGACTAGCGGGGGTATTTACAATGAGCAGTTCTTC. It is translated as CASSQDPGTSGGIYNEQFF.